The clone carrying this TCR beta chain was detected only once. Its specificity is not known. Germline loops: CDR1 ENHRY, CDR2 SYGVKD. This CDR3 region has 13 residues. The V and J ends lost 2 bases and 5 bases respectively, with 7 bases between them. The sample originates from a study of T cell responses to AZD1222 COVID-19 vaccine. Study overall: Second doses that came at about 4 or about 12 weeks were put together. Study conclusions and caveats: Baseline serostatus was positive in only a handful of AZD1222 recipients. The sample set comprised mostly white British donors with more females, and clonal diversity was possibly underestimated.

Clones were sequenced by immunoSEQ multiplex PCR, and TCRdb holds only the in-frame ones, with some missing. The table records more than 95,000 clones, over 90% of them present only once. The sequences come from peripheral blood, collected on day 0 of AZD1222 vaccination. This clonotype was sampled from an adult in good health. This chain connects TRBV10-3 to TRBJ1-5; tentative D call: TRBD1 (5 bases). CDR3 region: CAISEDSHQPQHF. The CDR3 DNA reads as TGTGCCATCAGTGAGGACAGTCATCAGCCCCAGCATTTT.